These T cell receptor beta chains were read from a single sample in a study of the immune and genomic landscape of osteosarcoma. TCRdb keeps only in-frame clones here, not all; method: immunoSEQ multiplex PCR. The sample lists about 10,000 clones, about 72% occurring once. Sequenced sample: osteosarcoma tumor tissue from the lung. Source of these receptors: a human donor with osteosarcoma. Both conserved end residues are part of each CDR3. D genes are given only for firm matches. The listing skips clone size in some rows; elsewhere it reads once, few, many or a size class.

d_call	clone_size	v_call	j_call	cdr3_aa	cdr3_nt
NA	few	TRBV18	TRBJ2-2	CASSSVRLNAGELFF	TGTGCCAGCTCTTCCGTTCGATTGAATGCCGGGGAGCTGTTTTTT
NA	few	TRBV27	TRBJ2-5	CASSLGSETVTQETQYF	TGTGCCAGCAGTTTGGGTTCCGAGACAGTGACTCAAGAGACCCAGTACTTC
TRBD1	NA	TRBV15	TRBJ1-4	CATSRGGGQGEKLFF	TGTGCCACCAGCAGAGGGGGGGGACAGGGAGAAAAACTGTTTTTT
TRBD2	NA	TRBV14	TRBJ2-7	CASSPGGGISSYEQYF	TGTGCCAGCAGCCCCGGGGGAGGGATAAGCTCCTACGAGCAGTACTTC
TRBD1	few	TRBV5-1	TRBJ2-3	CASSQEGGSSDTQYF	TGCGCCAGCAGCCAGGAAGGGGGCTCATCAGATACGCAGTATTTT
NA	NA	TRBV6-1	TRBJ1-5	CASSPQISQPQHF	TGTGCCAGCAGTCCTCAGATAAGTCAGCCCCAGCATTTT
TRBD2	NA	TRBV11-2	TRBJ2-1	CASSPDLAGVYEQFF	TGTGCCAGCAGCCCGGACTTAGCGGGAGTCTATGAGCAGTTCTTC
TRBD1	few	TRBV5-6	TRBJ2-7	CASSLDQGASYEQYF	TGTGCCAGCAGCTTGGATCAGGGGGCCTCCTACGAGCAGTACTTC
NA	NA	TRBV6-5	TRBJ1-4	CASSHGGGNEKLFF	TGTGCCAGCAGTCACGGAGGGGGGAATGAAAAACTGTTTTTT
NA	once	TRBV28	TRBJ1-4	CASSSAGETNEKLFF	TGTGCCAGCAGTTCCGCAGGGGAAACTAATGAAAAACTGTTTTTT
NA	once	TRBV12-2	TRBJ1-4	CASRFQTGGRATNEKLFF	TGTGCAAGTCGCTTCCAAACAGGGGGCAGGGCAACTAATGAAAAACTGTTTTTT
NA	NA	TRBV20-1	TRBJ2-5	CSAEFSETQYF	TGCAGTGCGGAGTTTTCGGAGACCCAGTACTTC
TRBD1	NA	TRBV28	TRBJ1-4	CASSTLTGIGTYEKLFF	TGTGCCAGCAGTACATTGACAGGGATAGGAACTTATGAAAAACTGTTTTTT
NA	NA	TRBV6-1	TRBJ1-5	CASSGWGAIGNQPQHF	TGTGCCAGCAGTGGGTGGGGAGCAATCGGCAATCAGCCCCAGCATTTT
NA	NA	TRBV5-1	TRBJ2-3	CASSLLPTLSTDTQYF	TGCGCCAGCAGCTTGTTACCCACACTTAGCACAGATACGCAGTATTTT
NA	NA	TRBV5-1	TRBJ2-3	CASSSDRNTDTQYF	TGCGCCAGCAGCTCCGACAGGAACACAGATACGCAGTATTTT
NA	NA	TRBV6-5	TRBJ1-1	CASTGHTEAFF	TGTGCCAGCACGGGCCACACTGAAGCTTTCTTT
NA	NA	TRBV7-2	TRBJ2-7	CASSPDGFYEQYF	TGTGCCAGCAGCCCCGACGGGTTCTACGAGCAGTACTTC
TRBD1	NA	TRBV6-1	TRBJ2-7	CASTNDRGMSYEQYF	TGTGCCAGCACGAACGACAGGGGGATGAGCTACGAGCAGTACTTC